This entry is about one T cell receptor beta chain. Per the original data handling: Amplification of reference gene primers provided the estimated nucleated cell counts. Sequenced by immunoSEQ multiplex PCR; TCRdb stores in-frame clones only, minus some. The DNA gave D and trimming, while V, J and clone size come from that table. The sample shows about 200,000 clones, around four fifths of them seen only once. This sample stems from a study of blood T cell repertoires in COVID-19. V gave up 10 bases and J gave up 4 bases; unmatched junction bases: 5. There are 12 residues in the CDR3. Germline CDR1 reads ENHRY; CDR2 reads SYGVKD.

What was sequenced was peripheral blood. This chain joins TRBV10-3 and TRBJ1-2; the match to TRBD1 covers 8 bases. The origin of this receptor is a man in his 60s with COVID-19, enrolled during active disease. CDR3 region: CAKRDRPYGYTF. The CDR3 DNA reads as TGTGCCAAGAGGGACAGGCCCTATGGCTACACCTTC.